The 15 T cell receptor beta chains presented below share a single source sample, sequenced in a study of beta chain features in type 1 diabetes. Every bit of the isolated RNA underwent reverse transcription, so sequencing read expressed TCRB transcripts. The protocol was immunoSEQ multiplex PCR, while the TCRdb copy is restricted to in-frame clones and leaves out a portion. The sample has about 410,000 clones, approximately 15% seen once. Sequenced: naive CD4+ T cells from blood. The source is a young man in good health.

This sequence joins TRBV5-1 and TRBJ2-7; 11 bases agree with TRBD1. Germline CDR1 and CDR2: SGHRS and YFSETQ. Trimming took 6 bases from V and 3 from J; bases not matched to a gene: 5. This CDR3 spans 14 amino acids. The CDR3 here is CASTEGTGGYEQYF. DNA of the CDR3: TGCGCCAGCACTGAGGGGACAGGGGGCTACGAGCAGTACTTC.

This clone occurred a few times. The J gene is TRBJ1-5, the V gene TRBV2; D unresolved. Germline V gene lookup returns CDR1 SNHLY and CDR2 FYNNEI. V lost 8 bases and J 1 base, leaving 15 bases between the germline ends. The CDR3 extends over 15 amino acids. The CDR3 bases are TGTGCCAGCGCTGATGTGGGCTGGAGCAATCAGCCCCAGCATTTT. Its protein is CASADVGWSNQPQHF.

The chain uses TRBV7-2 and TRBJ2-3; TRBD2 aligns across 8 bases. This CDR3 has 16 residues. J lost 8 bases, V lost 5 bases, and 15 bases had no gene match. CDR1 and CDR2 from the germline V gene are SGHTA and FQGNSA. The CDR3 coding sequence is TGTGCCAGCAGCGTAACTAGCGGCGCCCCGACGAGTACGCAGTATTTT. Translating gives CASSVTSGAPTSTQYF.

This clone has just a few counts. This chain joins TRBV28 and TRBJ1-2; D is perhaps TRBD1 (5 bases). CDR1 and CDR2 (germline): MDHEN, SYDVKM. The CDR3 runs 15 residues. V gave up 2 bases and J gave up 4 bases, with 14 bases separating them. The CDR3 sequence is CASSLGTAKTYGYTF. In DNA, the CDR3 is TGTGCCAGCAGTTTAGGGACCGCTAAAACCTATGGCTACACCTTC.

This clone was observed a few times. This chain joins TRBV7-2 and TRBJ2-1, with a possible D match to TRBD2 (6 bases). The CDR3 extends over 15 amino acids. With 3 bases removed from V and 5 bases from J, the gap between germline ends came to 14 bases. From germline, CDR1 is SGHTA and CDR2 FQGNSA. CDR3 loop: CASSFDAGGDNEQFF. For the CDR3, the DNA is TGTGCCAGCAGCTTTGACGCAGGAGGGGACAATGAGCAGTTCTTC.

This clone was counted between two and nine times. The V and J genes are TRBV29-1 and TRBJ2-5, with 9 bases matching TRBD2. After removal of 1 base from V and 0 bases from J, the junction contained 9 bases not matched to a gene. Looked up from germline, CDR1 is SQVTM and CDR2 is ANQGSEA. This CDR3 comprises 17 residues. The CDR3 DNA sequence: TGCAGCGTTGAAGTCCCGGTAGCGGGAGTGTACCAAGAGACCCAGTACTTC. Translated, it gives CSVEVPVAGVYQETQYF.

The V gene is TRBV5-1, the J gene TRBJ1-6; D call uncertain. The CDR3 totals 14 residues. V gave up 0 bases and J gave up 10 bases, with 11 bases separating them. Germline V lookup: CDR1 SGHRS, CDR2 YFSETQ. CDR3 nucleotides: TGCGCCAGCAGCTTGGCAGTGAGGTACTCACCCCTCCACTTT. Its protein is CASSLAVRYSPLHF.

This clone appeared a few times. The chain recombines TRBV30 with TRBJ2-3; 11 bases align to TRBD2. There are 15 residues in the CDR3. The V and J ends lost 2 bases and 4 bases, in that order; junction bases with no gene match: 5. CDR1 and CDR2 (germline): GTSNPN, SVGIG (reference sequence). CDR3 sequence reads: CAWSQLAGVADTQYF. The CDR3 DNA follows: TGTGCCTGGAGTCAACTAGCGGGAGTCGCAGATACGCAGTATTTT.

The V gene is TRBV12-5, the J gene TRBJ2-5; 10 bases fit TRBD2. V lost 6 bases to trimming and J lost 3 bases; unmatched junction nucleotides: 7. This CDR3 has 15 amino acids. From germline, CDR1 is LGHNT and CDR2 FRNRAP. For the CDR3, the DNA is TGTGCTAGTGGGAAGATAGCGGGGGGCAAAGAGACCCAGTACTTC. Amino acid sequence: CASGKIAGGKETQYF.

The chain couples TRBV27 to TRBJ1-2; D gene unclear. Germline V gene lookup returns CDR1 MNHEY and CDR2 SMNVEV (reference sequence). V lost 5 bases and J lost 5, with 15 bases in between. CDR3 length: 14 residues. The CDR3 loop reads CASSPPTGLYGYTF. CDR3 coding DNA: TGTGCCAGCAGTCCACCGACGGGCCTTTATGGCTACACCTTC.

This clone was detected only a few times. The chain joins TRBV14 to TRBJ1-6; tentatively, D is TRBD1 (5 bases). In germline, CDR1 is SGHDN, CDR2 FVKESK. This CDR3 is 13 amino acids long. V was cut by 2 bases and J by 10 bases, with 9 bases left in between. CDR3 amino acids: CASSQFTGSPLHF. The CDR3 nucleotides read TGTGCCAGCAGCCAATTCACAGGATCACCCCTCCACTTT.

This clone was counted a few times. This rearrangement joins TRBV30 to TRBJ1-1, with D unclear. The CDR3 loop spans 15 amino acids. CDR1 and CDR2 (germline): GTSNPN, SVGIG (reference sequence). V was trimmed by 2 bases and J by 2 bases, leaving 15 bases between them. The CDR3 protein is CAWSSPIYPNTEAFF. In DNA form, the CDR3 reads TGTGCCTGGAGTTCTCCGATATACCCCAACACTGAAGCTTTCTTT.

The chain carries TRBV7-3 and TRBJ2-1; D may be TRBD2 (5 bases). The CDR3 has 13 amino acids. Per germline, CDR1 SGHTA and CDR2 FQGTGA. The V and J ends lost 3 bases and 8 bases respectively, with 11 bases between them. Here the CDR3 reads CASSFTRADEQFF. For the CDR3, the DNA is TGTGCCAGCAGCTTCACTAGAGCAGATGAGCAGTTCTTC.

This clone was counted between two and nine times. This chain links TRBV27 with TRBJ2-3; 10 bases are a match to TRBD1. CDR1 and CDR2 (germline): MNHEY, SMNVEV (reference sequence). Trimming cost V 6 bases and J 2 bases; bases outside gene matches: 8. The CDR3 runs to 16 residues. The CDR3 region is CASSKFGTGATDTQYF. As DNA, the CDR3 is TGTGCCAGCAGCAAATTTGGGACAGGGGCCACAGATACGCAGTATTTT.

The DNA of the CDR3 is TGTGCCAGCAGTTACTCGAGTATGGGGCCCCAGTACTTC. Translating it yields CASSYSSMGPQYF. The chain is built from TRBV6-5 and TRBJ2-5, with D possibly matching TRBD1 (5 bases). Germline CDR1 and CDR2: MNHEY and SVGAGI. Trimming took 0 bases from V and 9 from J, leaving 11 bases between them. There are 13 residues in the CDR3.